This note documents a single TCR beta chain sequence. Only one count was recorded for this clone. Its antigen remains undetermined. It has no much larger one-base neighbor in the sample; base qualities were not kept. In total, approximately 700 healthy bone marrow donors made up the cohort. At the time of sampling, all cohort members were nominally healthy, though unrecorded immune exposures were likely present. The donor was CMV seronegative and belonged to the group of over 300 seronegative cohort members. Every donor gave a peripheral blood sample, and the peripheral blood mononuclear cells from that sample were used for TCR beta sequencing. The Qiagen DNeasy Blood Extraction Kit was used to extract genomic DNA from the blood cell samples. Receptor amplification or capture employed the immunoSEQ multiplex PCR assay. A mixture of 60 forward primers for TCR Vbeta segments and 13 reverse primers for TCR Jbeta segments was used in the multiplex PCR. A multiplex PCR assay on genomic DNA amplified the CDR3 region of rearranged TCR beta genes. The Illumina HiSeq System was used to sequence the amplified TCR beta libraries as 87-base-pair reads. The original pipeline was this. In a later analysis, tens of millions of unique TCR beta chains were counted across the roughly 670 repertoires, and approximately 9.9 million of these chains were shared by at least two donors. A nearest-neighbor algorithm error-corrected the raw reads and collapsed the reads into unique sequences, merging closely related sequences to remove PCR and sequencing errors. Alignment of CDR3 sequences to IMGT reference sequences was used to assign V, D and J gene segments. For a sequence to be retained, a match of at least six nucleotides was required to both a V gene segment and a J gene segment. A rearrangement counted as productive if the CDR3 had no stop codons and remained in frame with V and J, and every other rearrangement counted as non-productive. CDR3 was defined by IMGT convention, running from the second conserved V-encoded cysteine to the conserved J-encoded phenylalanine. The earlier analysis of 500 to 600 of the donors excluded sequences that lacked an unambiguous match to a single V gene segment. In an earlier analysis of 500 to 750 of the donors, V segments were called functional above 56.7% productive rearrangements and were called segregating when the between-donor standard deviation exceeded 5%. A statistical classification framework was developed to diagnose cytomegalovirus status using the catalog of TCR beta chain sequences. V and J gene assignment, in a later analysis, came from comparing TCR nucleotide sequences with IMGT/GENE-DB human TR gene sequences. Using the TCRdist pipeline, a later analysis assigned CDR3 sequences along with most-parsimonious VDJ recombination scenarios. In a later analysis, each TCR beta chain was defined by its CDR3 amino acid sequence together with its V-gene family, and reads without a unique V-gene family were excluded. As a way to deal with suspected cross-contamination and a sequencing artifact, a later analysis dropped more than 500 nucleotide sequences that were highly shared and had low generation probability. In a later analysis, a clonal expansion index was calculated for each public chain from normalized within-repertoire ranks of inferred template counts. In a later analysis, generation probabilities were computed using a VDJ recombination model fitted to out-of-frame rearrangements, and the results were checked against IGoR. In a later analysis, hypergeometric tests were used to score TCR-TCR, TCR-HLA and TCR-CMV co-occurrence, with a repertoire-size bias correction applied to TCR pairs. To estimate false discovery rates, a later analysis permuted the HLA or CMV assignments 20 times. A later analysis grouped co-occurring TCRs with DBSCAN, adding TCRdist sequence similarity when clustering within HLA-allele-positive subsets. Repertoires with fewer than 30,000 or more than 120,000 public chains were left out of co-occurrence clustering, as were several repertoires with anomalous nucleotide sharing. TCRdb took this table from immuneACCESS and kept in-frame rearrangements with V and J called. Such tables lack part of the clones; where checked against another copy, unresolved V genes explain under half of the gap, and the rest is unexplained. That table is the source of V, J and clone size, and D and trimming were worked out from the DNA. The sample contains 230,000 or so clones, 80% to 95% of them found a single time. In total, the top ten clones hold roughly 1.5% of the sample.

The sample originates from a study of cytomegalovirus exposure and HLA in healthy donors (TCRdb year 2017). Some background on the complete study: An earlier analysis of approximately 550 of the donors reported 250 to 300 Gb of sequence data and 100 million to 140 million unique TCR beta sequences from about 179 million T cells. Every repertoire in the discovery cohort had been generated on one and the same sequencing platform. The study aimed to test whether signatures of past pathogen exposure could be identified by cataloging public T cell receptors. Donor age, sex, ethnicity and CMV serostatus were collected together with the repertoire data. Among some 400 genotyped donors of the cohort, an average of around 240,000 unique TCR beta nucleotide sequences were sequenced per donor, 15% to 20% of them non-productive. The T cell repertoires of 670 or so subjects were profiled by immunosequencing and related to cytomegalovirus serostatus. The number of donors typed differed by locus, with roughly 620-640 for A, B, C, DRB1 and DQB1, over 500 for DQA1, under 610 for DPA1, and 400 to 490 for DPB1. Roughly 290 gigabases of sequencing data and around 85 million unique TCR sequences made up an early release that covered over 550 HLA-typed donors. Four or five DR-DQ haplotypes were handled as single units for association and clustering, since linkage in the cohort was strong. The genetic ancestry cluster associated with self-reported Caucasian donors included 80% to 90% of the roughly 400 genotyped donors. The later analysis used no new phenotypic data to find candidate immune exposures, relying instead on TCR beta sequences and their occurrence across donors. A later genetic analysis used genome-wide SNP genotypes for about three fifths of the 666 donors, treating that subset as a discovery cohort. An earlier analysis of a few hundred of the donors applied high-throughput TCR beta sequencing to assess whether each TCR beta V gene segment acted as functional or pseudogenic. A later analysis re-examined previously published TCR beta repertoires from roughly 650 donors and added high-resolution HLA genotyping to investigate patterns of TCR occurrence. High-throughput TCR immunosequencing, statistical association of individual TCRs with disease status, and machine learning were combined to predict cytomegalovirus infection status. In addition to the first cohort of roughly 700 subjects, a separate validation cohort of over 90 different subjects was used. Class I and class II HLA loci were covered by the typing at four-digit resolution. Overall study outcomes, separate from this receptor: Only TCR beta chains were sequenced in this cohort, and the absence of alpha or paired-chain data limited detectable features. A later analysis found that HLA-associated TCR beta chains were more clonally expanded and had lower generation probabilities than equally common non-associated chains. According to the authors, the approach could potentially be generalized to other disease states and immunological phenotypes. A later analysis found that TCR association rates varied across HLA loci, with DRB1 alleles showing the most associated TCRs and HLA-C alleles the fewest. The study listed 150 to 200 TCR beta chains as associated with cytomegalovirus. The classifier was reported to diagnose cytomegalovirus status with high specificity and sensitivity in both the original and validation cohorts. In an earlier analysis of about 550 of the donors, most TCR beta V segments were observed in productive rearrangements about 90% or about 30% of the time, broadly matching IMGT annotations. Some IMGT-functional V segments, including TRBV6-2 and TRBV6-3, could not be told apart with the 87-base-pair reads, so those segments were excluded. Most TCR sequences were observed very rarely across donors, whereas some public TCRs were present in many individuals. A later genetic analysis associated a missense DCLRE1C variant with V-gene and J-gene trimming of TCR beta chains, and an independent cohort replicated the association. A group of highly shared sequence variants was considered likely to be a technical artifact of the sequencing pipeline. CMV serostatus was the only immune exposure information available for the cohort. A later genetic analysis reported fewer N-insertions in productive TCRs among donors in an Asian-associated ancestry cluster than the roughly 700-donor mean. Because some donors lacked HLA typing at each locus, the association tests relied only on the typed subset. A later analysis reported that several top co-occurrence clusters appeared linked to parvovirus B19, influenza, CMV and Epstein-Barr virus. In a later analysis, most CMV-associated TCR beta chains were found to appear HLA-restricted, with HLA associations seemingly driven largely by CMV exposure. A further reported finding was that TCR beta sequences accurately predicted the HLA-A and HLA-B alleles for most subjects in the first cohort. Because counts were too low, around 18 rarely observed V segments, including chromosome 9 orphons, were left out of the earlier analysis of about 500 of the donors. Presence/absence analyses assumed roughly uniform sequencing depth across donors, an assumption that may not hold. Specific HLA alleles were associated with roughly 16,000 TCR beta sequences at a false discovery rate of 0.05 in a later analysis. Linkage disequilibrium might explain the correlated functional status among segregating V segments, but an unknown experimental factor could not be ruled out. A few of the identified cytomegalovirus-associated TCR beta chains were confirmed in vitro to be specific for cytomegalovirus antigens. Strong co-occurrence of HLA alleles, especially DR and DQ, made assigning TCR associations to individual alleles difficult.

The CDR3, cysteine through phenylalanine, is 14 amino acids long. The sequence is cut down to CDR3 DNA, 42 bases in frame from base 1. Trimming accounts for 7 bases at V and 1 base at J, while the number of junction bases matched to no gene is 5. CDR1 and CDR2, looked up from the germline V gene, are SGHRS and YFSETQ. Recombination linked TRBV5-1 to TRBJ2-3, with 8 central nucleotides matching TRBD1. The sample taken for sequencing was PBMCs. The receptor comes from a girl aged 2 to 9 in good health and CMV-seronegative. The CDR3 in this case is CASGETGGTDTQYF. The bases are TGCGCCAGCGGGGAGACAGGGGGCACAGATACGCAGTATTTT. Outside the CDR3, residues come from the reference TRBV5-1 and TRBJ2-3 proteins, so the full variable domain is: KAGVTQTPRYLIKTRGQQVTLSCSPISGHRSVSWYQQTPGQGLQFLFEYFSETQRNKGNFPGRFSGRQFSNSRSEMNVSTLELGDSALYLCASGETGGTDTQYFGPGTRLTVL.